These 29 T cell receptor beta chains originate from one sample sequenced in a study of T cell responses to AZD1222 COVID-19 vaccine (dated by TCRdb to 2020 to 2023). According to the study, the label for this sample's time point signals: baseline before first vaccination. The receptor library was made with the immunoSEQ multiplex PCR assay. TCRdb mirrors the immuneACCESS table, restricted to in-frame sequences. Some clones are absent from its copies; in checked studies, under half trace to an unresolved V gene, and the reason for the others is unknown. The sample contains about 96,000 clones, about nine tenths of them found a single time. The leading ten clones occupy roughly 1.7% of the sample. The source was peripheral blood, collected on day 0 of AZD1222 vaccination. These receptors were taken from an adult in good health.

The sample holds one count of this clone. J is TRBJ2-2 and V is TRBV5-1; D may be TRBD1 (5 bases). The CDR3 sequence is 17 residues long. CDR1 SGHRS and CDR2 YFSETQ come from the germline V gene. V lost 4 bases and J lost 1, with 17 bases in between. The CDR3 here is CASSRNPTEMNTGELFF. DNA of the CDR3: TGCGCCAGCAGCCGGAACCCGACAGAAATGAACACCGGGGAGCTGTTTTTT. The full variable domain, with the rest looked up from reference TRBV5-1 and TRBJ2-2, is KAGVTQTPRYLIKTRGQQVTLSCSPISGHRSVSWYQQTPGQGLQFLFEYFSETQRNKGNFPGRFSGRQFSNSRSEMNVSTLELGDSALYLCASSRNPTEMNTGELFFGEGSRLTVL.

The chain combines TRBV13 with TRBJ2-2; TRBD1 aligns across 10 bases. The CDR3 covers 16 residues. Trimming took 1 base from V and 5 from J; bases not matched to a gene: 4. The germline gives CDR1 PRHDT, CDR2 FYEKMQ (reference sequence). In DNA form, the CDR3 reads TGTGCCAGCAGCTTAGATCGGGACAGGGGTACCGGGGAGCTGTTTTTT. Protein product: CASSLDRDRGTGELFF. The complete variable domain, with remaining parts taken from reference TRBV13 and TRBJ2-2, reads AAGVIQSPRHLIKEKRETATLKCYPIPRHDTVYWYQQGPGQDPQFLISFYEKMQSDKGSIPDRFSAQQFSDYHSELNMSSLELGDSALYFCASSLDRDRGTGELFFGEGSRLTVL.

The DNA of the CDR3 is TGCGCCAGCAGTGATACCGGACAGGGCAATCAGCCCCAGCATTTT. Amino acid sequence: CASSDTGQGNQPQHF. This rearrangement joins TRBV10-2 to TRBJ1-5, with TRBD1 matching over 7 bases. Germline V gene sequence: CDR1 WSHSY, CDR2 SAAADI. CDR3 length: 15 amino acids. The trim removed 3 bases at V and 2 bases at J, leaving 4 bases unmatched.

The chain couples TRBV28 to TRBJ1-1; the D gene is possibly TRBD1 (6 bases). Between the trimmed V and J ends, which lost 3 bases and 4 bases, there was a span of 15 bases. The CDR3 consists of 15 residues. Looked up from germline, CDR1 is MDHEN and CDR2 is SYDVKM. CDR3 nucleotides: TGTGCCAGCAGTTTCCCCGGGGGCTTAGGCACTGAAGCTTTCTTT. Its translation: CASSFPGGLGTEAFF.

The chain couples TRBV9 to TRBJ1-2; D not certain. V was clipped by 0 bases and J by 1 base, with 13 bases between them. The length of the CDR3 is 16 residues. Per the germline V gene, CDR1 is SGDLS and CDR2 is YYNGEE. The DNA for the CDR3 is TGTGCCAGCAGCGTAGATGGAGGCGGCAGTAACTATGGCTACACCTTC. Translation gives CASSVDGGGSNYGYTF.

The chain carries TRBV7-8 and TRBJ1-2; tentatively, D is TRBD1 (6 bases). The germline V gene encodes CDR1 SGHVS and CDR2 FQNEAQ. V was shortened by 5 bases and J by 4 bases, with 11 bases between the two germline ends. CDR3 length: 13 residues. CDR3 region: CASSGQTLYGYTF. CDR3 sequence (DNA): TGTGCCAGCAGCGGACAGACCCTCTATGGCTACACCTTC.

The chain uses TRBV19 and TRBJ1-2, with TRBD1 identical over 7 bases. This CDR3 is built from 15 residues. The V and J ends lost 4 bases and 1 base, in that order; junction bases with no gene match: 6. Germline V gene sequence: CDR1 LNHDA, CDR2 SQIVND (reference sequence). In nucleotides, the CDR3 is TGTGCCAGTAGTACGCAGGGACAGCGTAACTATGGCTACACCTTC. It encodes CASSTQGQRNYGYTF.

This chain links TRBV3-1 (or the pseudogene TRBV3-2) with TRBJ1-6, with D possibly matching TRBD1 (5 bases). With 3 bases removed from V and 10 bases from J, the gap between germline ends came to 13 bases. Germline values: CDR1 LGHDT, CDR2 YNNKEL (reference sequence). This CDR3 region has 14 residues. The CDR3 is CASSHGRDRSPLHF. The CDR3, as DNA: TGTGCCAGCAGCCACGGCAGGGATAGATCACCCCTCCACTTT.

A single count supports this clone. This chain connects TRBV5-1 to TRBJ1-5; possibly TRBD1 for D (6 bases). CDR3 length: 15 residues. Trimming left V 7 bases short and J 5 bases short, with 19 bases between. Germline V CDR1 and CDR2: SGHRS, YFSETQ. The CDR3 DNA reads as TGCGCCAGCGAGGGGGGCGGGGAGGGTGATCAGCCCCAGCATTTT. It is translated as CASEGGGEGDQPQHF.

The chain employs TRBV11-1 and TRBJ1-1; maybe TRBD1 (6 bases). Germline CDR1 SGHAT, CDR2 FQDESV (reference sequence). There are 16 residues in the CDR3. V lost 7 bases and J 4 bases, leaving 22 bases between the germline ends. This chain's CDR3 is CASTQIPGGGGTEAFF. CDR3 DNA sequence: TGTGCCAGCACCCAAATACCGGGGGGGGGCGGCACTGAAGCTTTCTTT.

V gene TRBV9 combines with J gene TRBJ1-6; D is possibly TRBD1 (5 bases). This CDR3 comprises 16 residues. The germline V gene encodes CDR1 SGDLS and CDR2 YYNGEE. V was cut by 3 bases and J by 6 bases, with 16 bases left in between. In DNA, the CDR3 is TGTGCCAGCAGCGCTCCAGTGGGACGGACTAATTCACCCCTCCACTTT. Protein sequence: CASSAPVGRTNSPLHF.

The chain combines TRBV19 with TRBJ1-1; 8 bases are a match to TRBD1. CDR1 LNHDA and CDR2 SQIVND come from the germline V gene (reference sequence). After removal of 6 bases from V and 5 bases from J, the junction contained 14 bases not matched to a gene. The CDR3 loop spans 16 amino acids. This CDR3 reads CASRKHAGGEVTEAFF. The CDR3 nucleotides read TGTGCCAGTAGAAAACACGCAGGGGGCGAGGTGACTGAAGCTTTCTTT.

The DNA of the CDR3 is TGCGCCAGCAGCTTGGGACAGGTTAACTATGGCTACACCTTC. The encoded protein is CASSLGQVNYGYTF. The chain combines TRBV5-1 with TRBJ1-2; TRBD1 might be the D (6 bases). Germline-derived CDR1 and CDR2 are SGHRS and YFSETQ. The CDR3 has 14 amino acids. V was pared by 0 bases and J by 1 base, with 7 bases between.

The chain has TRBV28 and TRBJ2-1; 12 bases match TRBD2. Germline loops: CDR1 MDHEN, CDR2 SYDVKM. The junction had 7 bases not matched to a gene; V was cut back by 6 bases and J by 4 bases. The CDR3 is made up of 16 amino acids. The CDR3 coding sequence is TGTGCCAGCAGGGGGACTAGCGGGTTCCATTACAATGAGCAGTTCTTC. This translates into CASRGTSGFHYNEQFF.

V usage is TRBV2 and J usage is TRBJ2-7; D unclear. The V end lost 4 bases, the J end lost 3 bases, and 10 bases lay between the germline ends. The CDR3 runs to 13 residues. CDR1 and CDR2 (germline): SNHLY, FYNNEI. The CDR3 sequence: CASSVLQSYEQYF. In DNA form, the CDR3 reads TGTGCCAGCAGTGTTTTACAGAGCTACGAGCAGTACTTC. Using reference TRBV2 and TRBJ2-7 for the parts outside the CDR3, the full variable domain is EPEVTQTPSHQVTQMGQEVILRCVPISNHLYFYWYRQILGQKVEFLVSFYNNEISEKSEIFDDQFSVERPDGSNFTLKIRSTKLEDSAMYFCASSVLQSYEQYFGPGTRLTVT.

The genes are TRBV27 and TRBJ2-7; 7 bases are a match to TRBD1. Per germline, CDR1 MNHEY and CDR2 SMNVEV (reference sequence). With 7 bases clipped from V and 1 base from J, the junction kept 4 bases outside the gene matches. The CDR3 has 13 amino acids. This chain's CDR3 is CASTATGSYEQYF. The CDR3 nucleotides are TGTGCCAGCACCGCGACAGGGTCCTACGAGCAGTACTTC.

About this clone: One end of the junction is discordant with germline, which a read error may explain. The chain employs TRBV7-7 and TRBJ2-1; 9 bases match TRBD1. Germline V CDR1 and CDR2: SSHAT, FNYEAQ (reference sequence). The CDR3 is 15 residues long. CDR3 region: CASSPGTGRHNEQFF. In nucleotides, the CDR3 is TGTGCTAGCAGCCCAGGGACAGGGAGGCACAATGAGCAGTTCTTC.

This clone is categorized as medium-sized. The chain employs TRBV7-8 and TRBJ2-7, with 7 bases fitting TRBD2. The V segment lost 5 bases and the J segment 2 bases; nucleotides outside the gene matches: 9. The CDR3 runs 15 residues. Germline assignment: CDR1 SGHVS and CDR2 FQNEAQ. This chain's CDR3 is CASSPVVRGAYEQYF. The DNA for the CDR3 is TGTGCCAGCAGCCCCGTTGTACGGGGGGCCTACGAGCAGTACTTC.

This rearrangement joins TRBV24-1 to TRBJ2-5; D possibly corresponds to TRBD2 (7 bases). This CDR3 comprises 13 residues. Germline V gene data show CDR1 as KGHDR and CDR2 as SFDVKD. Trimming removed 9 bases at V and 6 bases at J, with 16 bases between. CDR3 sequence: CATSSGRGQTQYF. The CDR3 DNA reads as TGTGCCACCTCCAGCGGGCGGGGGCAGACCCAGTACTTC.

V usage is TRBV23-1 and J usage is TRBJ2-2; TRBD1 agrees at 10 bases. TRBV23-1 falls under the ORF class, with uncertain function. The CDR3 loop spans 14 amino acids. With 7 bases clipped from V and 5 bases from J, the junction kept 4 bases outside the gene matches. CDR3 in amino acids: CASKTGGYTGELFF. CDR3 DNA: TGCGCCAGCAAGACAGGGGGCTATACCGGGGAGCTGTTTTTT.

This chain joins TRBV19 and TRBJ2-2; the D is unclear. Germline assignment: CDR1 LNHDA and CDR2 SQIVND (reference sequence). The CDR3 is 11 amino acids. The V end was cut by 7 bases, the J end by 5 bases, with 5 bases between. Here the CDR3 reads CASIGTGELFF. Written as DNA, the CDR3 is TGTGCCAGTATAGGAACCGGGGAGCTGTTTTTT.

The rearrangement joins TRBV6-5 to TRBJ2-1; TRBD1 matches at 9 bases. The V and J ends lost 7 bases and 9 bases, in that order; junction bases with no gene match: 13. This CDR3 is built from 15 residues. The germline gives CDR1 MNHEY, CDR2 SVGAGI. The CDR3, as DNA: TGTGCCAGCACCCGAATAGGACAGGGGATGGGTGAGCAGTTCTTC. Its protein product is CASTRIGQGMGEQFF.

V gene TRBV4-1 combines with J gene TRBJ2-3; 8 nucleotides align to TRBD2. Germline CDR1 is MGHRA and CDR2 is YSYEKL. This CDR3 has 19 residues. The V and J ends lost 2 bases and 0 bases, in that order; junction bases with no gene match: 13. The CDR3 region has the DNA TGCGCCAGCAGCCAAACAGGTTGGACTAGCCGAACTAGCACAGATACGCAGTATTTT. It translates to CASSQTGWTSRTSTDTQYF.

The chain joins TRBV5-1 to TRBJ2-3; 12 nucleotides align to TRBD2. The CDR3 loop spans 15 amino acids. J lost 6 bases, V lost 0 bases, and 2 bases had no gene match. Germline V gives CDR1 SGHRS, CDR2 YFSETQ. CDR3 residues: CASSLAGTSGDTQYF. The CDR3 DNA is TGCGCCAGCAGCTTGGCAGGGACTAGCGGGGATACGCAGTATTTT.

V gene TRBV3-1 (or the pseudogene TRBV3-2) combines with J gene TRBJ1-2, with D hard to call. Germline CDR1 reads LGHDT; CDR2 reads YNNKEL (reference sequence). The CDR3 totals 15 residues. The V end lost 1 base, the J end lost 2 bases, and 11 bases lay between the germline ends. DNA for the CDR3: TGTGCCAGCAGCCAAGGTCTTATCGGAAACTATGGCTACACCTTC. Amino acid sequence: CASSQGLIGNYGYTF.

The chain uses TRBV6-5 and TRBJ1-4, with D hard to call. Germline-derived CDR1 and CDR2 are MNHEY and SVGAGI. The CDR3 has 15 residues. Deletions cut 8 bases from V and 0 bases from J, with 13 bases between. DNA of the CDR3: TGTGCCAGCCACCCATCCTATGCAACTAATGAAAAACTGTTTTTT. The encoded protein is CASHPSYATNEKLFF.

The chain employs TRBV6-1 and TRBJ2-5; 8 bases fit TRBD2. The junction had 2 bases not matched to a gene; V was cut back by 0 bases and J by 2 bases. CDR1 MNHNS and CDR2 SASEGT come from the germline V gene. The CDR3 spans 15 residues. Written as DNA, the CDR3 is TGTGCCAGCAGTGAAGCCAGCGGGGGACAAGAGACCCAGTACTTC. Translation gives CASSEASGGQETQYF.

The V and J genes are TRBV30 and TRBJ1-4; no clear D. The CDR3 spans 14 residues. The germline V and J ends were trimmed by 0 bases and 8 bases, with 13 bases remaining between them. Germline V CDR1 and CDR2: GTSNPN, SVGIG (reference sequence). CDR3 residues: CAWSVWFPGEKLFF. In DNA, the CDR3 is TGTGCCTGGAGTGTATGGTTTCCCGGGGAAAAACTGTTTTTT. The complete variable domain, with remaining parts taken from reference TRBV30 and TRBJ1-4, reads SQTIHQWPATLVQPVGSPLSLECTVEGTSNPNLYWYRQAAGRGLQLLFYSVGIGQISSEVPQNLSASRPQDRQFILSSKKLLLSDSGFYLCAWSVWFPGEKLFFGSGTQLSVL.

This clone was detected once. The gene calls are TRBV7-3 and TRBJ1-5; D is unclear. CDR3 size: 19 residues. V dropped 2 bases and J dropped 4 bases, with 24 bases sitting between them. Germline CDR1 reads SGHTA; CDR2 reads FQGTGA. CDR3 protein: CASSLECMPGHPPNQPQHF. In nucleotides, the CDR3 is TGTGCCAGCAGCTTAGAGTGTATGCCAGGCCATCCCCCGAATCAGCCCCAGCATTTT.